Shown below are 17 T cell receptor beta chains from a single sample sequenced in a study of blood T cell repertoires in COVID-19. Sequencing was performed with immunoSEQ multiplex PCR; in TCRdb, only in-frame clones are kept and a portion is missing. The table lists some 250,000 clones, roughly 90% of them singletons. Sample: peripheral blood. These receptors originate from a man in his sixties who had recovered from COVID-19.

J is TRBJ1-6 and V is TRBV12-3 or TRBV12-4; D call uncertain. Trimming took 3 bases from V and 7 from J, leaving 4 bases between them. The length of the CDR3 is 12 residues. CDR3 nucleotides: TGTGCCAGCAGTTTCCCAAATTCACCCCTCCACTTT. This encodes CASSFPNSPLHF.

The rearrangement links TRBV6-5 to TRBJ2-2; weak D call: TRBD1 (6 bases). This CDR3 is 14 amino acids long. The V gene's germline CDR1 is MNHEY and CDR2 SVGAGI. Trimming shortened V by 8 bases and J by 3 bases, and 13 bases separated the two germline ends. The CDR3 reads CASSITGYTGELFF. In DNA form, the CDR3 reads TGTGCCAGCTCGATAACAGGGTACACCGGGGAGCTGTTTTTT.

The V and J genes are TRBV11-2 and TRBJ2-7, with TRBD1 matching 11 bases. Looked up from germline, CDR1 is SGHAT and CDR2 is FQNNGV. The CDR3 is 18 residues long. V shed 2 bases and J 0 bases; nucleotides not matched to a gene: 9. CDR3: CASSLRTGGSFPSYEQYF. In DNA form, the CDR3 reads TGTGCCAGCAGCTTACGGACAGGGGGCTCTTTTCCCTCCTACGAGCAGTACTTC.

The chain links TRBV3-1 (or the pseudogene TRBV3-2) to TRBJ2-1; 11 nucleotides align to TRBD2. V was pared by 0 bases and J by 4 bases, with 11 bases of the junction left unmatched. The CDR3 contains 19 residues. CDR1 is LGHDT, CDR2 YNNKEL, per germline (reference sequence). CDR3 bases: TGTGCCAGCAGCCAAGAAAGGCCGACGACTAGCGGGGTATACAATGAGCAGTTCTTC. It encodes CASSQERPTTSGVYNEQFF.

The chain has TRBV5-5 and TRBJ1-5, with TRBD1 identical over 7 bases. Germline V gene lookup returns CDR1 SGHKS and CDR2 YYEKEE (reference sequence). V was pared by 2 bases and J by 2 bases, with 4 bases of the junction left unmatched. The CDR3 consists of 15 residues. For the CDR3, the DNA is TGTGCCAGCAGCTTTCGCGGGACAGGCAATCAGCCCCAGCATTTT. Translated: CASSFRGTGNQPQHF.

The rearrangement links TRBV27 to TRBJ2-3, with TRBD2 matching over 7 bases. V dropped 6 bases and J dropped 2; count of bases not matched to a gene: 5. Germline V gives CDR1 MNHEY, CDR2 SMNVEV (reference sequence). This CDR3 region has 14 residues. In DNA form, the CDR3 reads TGTGCCAGCAGGCTGGGACTATTCACAGATACGCAGTATTTT. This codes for CASRLGLFTDTQYF.

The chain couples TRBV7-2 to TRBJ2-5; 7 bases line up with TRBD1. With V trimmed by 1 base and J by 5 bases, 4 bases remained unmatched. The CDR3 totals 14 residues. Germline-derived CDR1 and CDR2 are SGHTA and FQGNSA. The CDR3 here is CASSLGGQQETQYF. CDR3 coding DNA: TGTGCCAGCAGCTTAGGGGGACAGCAGGAGACCCAGTACTTC.

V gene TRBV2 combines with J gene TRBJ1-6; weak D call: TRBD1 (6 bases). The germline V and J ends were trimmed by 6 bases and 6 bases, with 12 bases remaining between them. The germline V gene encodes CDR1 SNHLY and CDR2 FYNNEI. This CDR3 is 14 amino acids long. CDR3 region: CASRGDTVNSPLHF. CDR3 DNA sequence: TGTGCCAGCAGGGGGGACACCGTTAATTCACCCCTCCACTTT. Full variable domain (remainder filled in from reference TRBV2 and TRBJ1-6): EPEVTQTPSHQVTQMGQEVILRCVPISNHLYFYWYRQILGQKVEFLVSFYNNEISEKSEIFDDQFSVERPDGSNFTLKIRSTKLEDSAMYFCASRGDTVNSPLHFGNGTRLTVT.

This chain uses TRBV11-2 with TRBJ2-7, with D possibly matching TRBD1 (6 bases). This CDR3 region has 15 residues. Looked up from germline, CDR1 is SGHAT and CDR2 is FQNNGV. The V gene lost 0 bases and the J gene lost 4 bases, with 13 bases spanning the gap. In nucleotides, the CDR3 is TGTGCCAGCAGCTTAGATACAACAGGGAAATACGAGCAGTACTTC. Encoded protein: CASSLDTTGKYEQYF.

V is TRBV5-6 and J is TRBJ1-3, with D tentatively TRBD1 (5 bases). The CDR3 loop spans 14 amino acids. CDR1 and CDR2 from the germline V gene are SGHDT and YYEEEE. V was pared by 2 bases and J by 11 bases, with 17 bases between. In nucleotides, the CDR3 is TGTGCCAGCAGCTTATACCGGGGAGGGGTCCCCATATATTTT. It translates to CASSLYRGGVPIYF. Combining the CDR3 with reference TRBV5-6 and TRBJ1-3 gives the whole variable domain DAGVTQSPTHLIKTRGQQVTLRCSPKSGHDTVSWYQQALGQGPQFIFQYYEEEERQRGNFPDRFSGHQFPNYSSELNVNALLLGDSALYLCASSLYRGGVPIYFGEGSWLTVV.

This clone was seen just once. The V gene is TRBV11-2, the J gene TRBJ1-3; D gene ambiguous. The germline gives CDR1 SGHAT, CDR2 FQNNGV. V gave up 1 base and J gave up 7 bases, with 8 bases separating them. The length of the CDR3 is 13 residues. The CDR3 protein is CASSLAGSNTIYF. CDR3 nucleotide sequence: TGTGCCAGCAGCTTAGCCGGGAGCAACACCATATATTTT. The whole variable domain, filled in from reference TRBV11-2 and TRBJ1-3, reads EAGVAQSPRYKIIEKRQSVAFWCNPISGHATLYWYQQILGQGPKLLIQFQNNGVVDDSQLPKDRFSAERLKGVDSTLKIQPAKLEDSAVYLCASSLAGSNTIYFGEGSWLTVV.

This CDR3 is CASRITGGVQPNAEAFF. CDR3 bases: TGCGCCAGCAGAATAACAGGGGGCGTCCAGCCTAACGCTGAAGCTTTCTTT. The chain combines TRBV10-2 with TRBJ1-1; TRBD1 matches 9 bases. The CDR3 totals 17 residues. Germline CDR1 WSHSY, CDR2 SAAADI. Trimming cost V 6 bases and J 6 bases; bases outside gene matches: 17.

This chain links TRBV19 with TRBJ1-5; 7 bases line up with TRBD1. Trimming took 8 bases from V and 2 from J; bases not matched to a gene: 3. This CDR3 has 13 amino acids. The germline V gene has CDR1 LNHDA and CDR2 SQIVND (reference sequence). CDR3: CASDDRGNQPQHF. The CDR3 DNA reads TGTGCCAGTGATGACAGGGGCAATCAGCCCCAGCATTTT.

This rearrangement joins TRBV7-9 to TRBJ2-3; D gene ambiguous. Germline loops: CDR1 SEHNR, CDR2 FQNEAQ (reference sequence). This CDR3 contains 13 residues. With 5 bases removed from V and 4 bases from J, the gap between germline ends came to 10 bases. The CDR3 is CASSLVSSDTQYF. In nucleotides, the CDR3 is TGTGCCAGCAGCCTCGTTAGCTCAGATACGCAGTATTTT.

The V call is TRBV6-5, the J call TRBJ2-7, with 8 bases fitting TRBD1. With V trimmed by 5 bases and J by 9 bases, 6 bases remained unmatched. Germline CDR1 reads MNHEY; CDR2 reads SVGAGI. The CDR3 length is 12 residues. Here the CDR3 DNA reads TGTGCCAGCAGTAAAACAGGGGGAGGGCAGTACGTC. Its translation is CASSKTGGGQYV.

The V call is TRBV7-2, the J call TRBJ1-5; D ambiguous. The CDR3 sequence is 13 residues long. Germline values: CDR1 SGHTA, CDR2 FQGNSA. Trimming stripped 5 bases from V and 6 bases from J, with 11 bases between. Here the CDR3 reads CASSRSRGQPQHF. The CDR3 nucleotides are TGTGCCAGCAGCCGATCGCGGGGTCAGCCCCAGCATTTT.

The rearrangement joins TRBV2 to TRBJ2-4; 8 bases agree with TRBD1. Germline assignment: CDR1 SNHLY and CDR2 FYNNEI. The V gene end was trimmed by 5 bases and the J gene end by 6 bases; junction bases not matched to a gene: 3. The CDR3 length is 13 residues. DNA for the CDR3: TGTGCCAGCAGTACAGGGGGAGGAAACATTCAGTACTTC. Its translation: CASSTGGGNIQYF.